The next 3 T cell receptor beta chains were all read from a single sample in a study of beta chain features in type 1 diabetes. Reverse transcribing all isolated RNA meant expressed TCRB transcripts were sequenced. This table comes from immunoSEQ multiplex PCR, and its TCRdb copy is limited to in-frame clones, with some not included. The sample lists roughly 150,000 clones; roughly 9% were seen once. These receptors' targets are unknown. Study-wide results and limits: All four CD4+ subsets of Type 1 diabetes patients contained TCRB CDR3s that were moderately but significantly shorter.

The sample taken for sequencing was central memory CD4+ T cells from blood. The receptors originated from a woman aged 25 to 39 with type 1 diabetes.

With regard to this clone: This sample includes further DNA sequences coding for the same CDR3. The chain employs TRBV7-9 and TRBJ2-7; 7 positions agree with TRBD1. V gave up 3 bases and J gave up 3 bases; unmatched junction bases: 5. Germline-derived CDR1 and CDR2 are SEHNR and FQNEAQ (reference sequence). This CDR3 has 14 residues. CDR3 nucleotide sequence: TGTGCCAGCAGCTTGTCCGACAGGGTCTACGAGCAGTACTTC. It is translated as CASSLSDRVYEQYF.

This clone turned up a few times. The V and J genes are TRBV27 and TRBJ2-1; TRBD1 matches at 8 bases. The CDR3 has 14 amino acids. The J segment lost 5 bases and the V segment lost 5 bases, leaving 5 bases of the junction unmatched. CDR1 and CDR2 from the germline V gene are MNHEY and SMNVEV (reference sequence). CDR3 nucleotide sequence: TGTGCCAGCAGTACGGACAGGGCAGACAATGAGCAGTTCTTC. Protein sequence: CASSTDRADNEQFF.

The rearrangement uses TRBV7-9 and TRBJ1-2; D is possibly TRBD1 (5 bases). Germline loops: CDR1 SEHNR, CDR2 FQNEAQ (reference sequence). V was cut by 0 bases and J by 9 bases, with 17 bases left in between. The CDR3 runs 15 residues. The CDR3 sequence is CASSLAGAEPGSYTF. The CDR3 region has the DNA TGTGCCAGCAGCTTAGCAGGGGCTGAGCCGGGTAGCTACACCTTC. Using reference TRBV7-9 and TRBJ1-2 for the parts outside the CDR3, the full variable domain is DTGVSQNPRHKITKRGQNVTFRCDPISEHNRLYWYRQTLGQGPEFLTYFQNEAQLEKSRLLSDRFSAERPKGSFSTLEIQRTEQGDSAMYLCASSLAGAEPGSYTFGSGTRLTVV.